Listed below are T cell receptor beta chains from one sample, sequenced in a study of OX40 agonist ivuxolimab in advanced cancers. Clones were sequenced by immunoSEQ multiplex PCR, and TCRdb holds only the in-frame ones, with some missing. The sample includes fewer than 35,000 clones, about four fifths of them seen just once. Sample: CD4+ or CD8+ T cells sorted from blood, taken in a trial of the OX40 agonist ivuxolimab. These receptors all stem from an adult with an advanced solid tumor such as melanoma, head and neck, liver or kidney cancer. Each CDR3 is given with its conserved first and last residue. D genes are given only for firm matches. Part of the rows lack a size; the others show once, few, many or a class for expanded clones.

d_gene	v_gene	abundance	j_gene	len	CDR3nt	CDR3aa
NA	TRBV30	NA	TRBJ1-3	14	TGTGCCTGGAGTTCCGGGGTCTCTGGAAACACCATATATTTT	CAWSSGVSGNTIYF
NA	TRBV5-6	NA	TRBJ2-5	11	TGTGCCAGCAGCGCCGTAGGGGCCCAGTACTTC	CASSAVGAQYF
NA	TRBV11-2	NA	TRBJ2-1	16	TGTGCCAGCAGGCCTCTGTCTAGCCCTAGATTCAATGAGCAGTTCTTC	CASRPLSSPRFNEQFF
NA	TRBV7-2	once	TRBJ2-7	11	TGTGCCAGCAGCTCCGGAAGGGAGCAGTACTTC	CASSSGREQYF
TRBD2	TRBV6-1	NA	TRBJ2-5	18	TGTGCCAGCAGTGCTGGGACTAGCGGGGGTAGATTTGGAGAGACCCAGTACTTC	CASSAGTSGGRFGETQYF
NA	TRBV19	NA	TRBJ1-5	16	TGTGCCAGTAGTGTATCGGGGGGCGCATATGATCAGCCCCAGCATTTT	CASSVSGGAYDQPQHF
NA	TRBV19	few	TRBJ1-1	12	TGTGCCAGTAGTATCGGCCAGGGTGAGGCTTTCTTT	CASSIGQGEAFF
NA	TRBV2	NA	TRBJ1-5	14	TGTGCCAGCAGTGGGAATAGTTGGAATCAGCCCCAGCATTTT	CASSGNSWNQPQHF
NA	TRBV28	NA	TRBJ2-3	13	TGTGCCAGCAGGGGTTCTAGCACAGATACGCAGTATTTT	CASRGSSTDTQYF
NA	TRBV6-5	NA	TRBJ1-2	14	TGTGCCAGCAGTTACTCAGGGGGTGGCTATGGCTACACCTTC	CASSYSGGGYGYTF
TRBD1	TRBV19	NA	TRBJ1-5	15	TGTGCCAGTAGCCTCCTGACAGGGGGCGATCAGCCCCAGCATTTT	CASSLLTGGDQPQHF
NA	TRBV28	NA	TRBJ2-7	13	TGTGCCAGCACCCAAGTCAACTCCTACGAGCAGTACTTC	CASTQVNSYEQYF
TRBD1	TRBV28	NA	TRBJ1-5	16	TGTGCCAGCAGCATCAGGGGTAGGGGGCGCACTCAGCCCCAGCATTTT	CASSIRGRGRTQPQHF
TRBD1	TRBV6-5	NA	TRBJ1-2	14	TGTGCCAGCTCATCCGGGACAGCCGACTATGGCTACACCTTC	CASSSGTADYGYTF
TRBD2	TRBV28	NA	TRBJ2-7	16	TGTGCCAGCAGTAGTTACTCCGGGGGGAGTCAGTACGAGCAGTACTTC	CASSSYSGGSQYEQYF
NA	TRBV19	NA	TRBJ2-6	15	TGTGCCAGTAGTACCCAGGGGATCGGGGCCAACGTCCTGACTTTC	CASSTQGIGANVLTF
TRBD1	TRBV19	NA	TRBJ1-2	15	TGTGCCAGTAAAACCGGGACAGGGGGTAACTATGGCTACACCTTC	CASKTGTGGNYGYTF
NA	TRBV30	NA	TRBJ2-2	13	TGTGCCTGGAGTGTACTCGTCCCCGGGGAGCTGTTTTTT	CAWSVLVPGELFF
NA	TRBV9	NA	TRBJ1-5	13	TGTGCCAGCAGCGACAGGGACGGTCAGCCCCAGCATTTT	CASSDRDGQPQHF
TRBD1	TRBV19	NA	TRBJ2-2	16	TGTGCTAGTACTAGTCCTCGGACAGGGGTAATCGGGGAGCTGTTTTTT	CASTSPRTGVIGELFF
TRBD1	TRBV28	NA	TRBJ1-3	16	TGTGCCAGCAGTTTCTATGCAGGGGGGGCCAGGAACACCATATATTTT	CASSFYAGGARNTIYF
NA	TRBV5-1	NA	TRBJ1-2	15	TGCGCCAGCAACCCGGACGGGGTCGGGGTCTATGGCTACACCTTC	CASNPDGVGVYGYTF
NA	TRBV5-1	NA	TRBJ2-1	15	TGCGCCAGCAGCTTGGCGAGCGGACTCAACAATGAGCAGTTCTTC	CASSLASGLNNEQFF
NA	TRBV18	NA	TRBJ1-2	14	TGTGCCAGCTCCGTCGGGTCAGCTAACTATGGCTACACCTTC	CASSVGSANYGYTF
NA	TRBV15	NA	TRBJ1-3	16	TGTGCCACCAGCAGAGACTATCCGGGCACTGGAAACACCATATATTTT	CATSRDYPGTGNTIYF
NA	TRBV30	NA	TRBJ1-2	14	TGTGCCTGGATCCTCAGTCCAGGCCGATATGGCTACACCTTC	CAWILSPGRYGYTF
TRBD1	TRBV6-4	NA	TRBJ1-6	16	TGTGCCAGCAGTCTCGGGACAGGAGGAAATAATTCACCCCTCCACTTT	CASSLGTGGNNSPLHF
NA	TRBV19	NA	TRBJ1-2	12	TGTGCCAGTAGTATGAGGGGCTATGGCTACACCTTC	CASSMRGYGYTF
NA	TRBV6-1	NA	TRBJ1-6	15	TGTGCCAGCACCCTGGGGGGTTCCTATAATTCACCCCTCCACTTT	CASTLGGSYNSPLHF
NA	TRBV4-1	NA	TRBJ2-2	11	TGCGCCAGCAGCCAAGAGGCAGAGCTGTTTTTT	CASSQEAELFF
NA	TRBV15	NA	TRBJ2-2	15	TGTGCCATAGGACTGGGGACGGCGAACACCGGGGAGCTGTTTTTT	CAIGLGTANTGELFF